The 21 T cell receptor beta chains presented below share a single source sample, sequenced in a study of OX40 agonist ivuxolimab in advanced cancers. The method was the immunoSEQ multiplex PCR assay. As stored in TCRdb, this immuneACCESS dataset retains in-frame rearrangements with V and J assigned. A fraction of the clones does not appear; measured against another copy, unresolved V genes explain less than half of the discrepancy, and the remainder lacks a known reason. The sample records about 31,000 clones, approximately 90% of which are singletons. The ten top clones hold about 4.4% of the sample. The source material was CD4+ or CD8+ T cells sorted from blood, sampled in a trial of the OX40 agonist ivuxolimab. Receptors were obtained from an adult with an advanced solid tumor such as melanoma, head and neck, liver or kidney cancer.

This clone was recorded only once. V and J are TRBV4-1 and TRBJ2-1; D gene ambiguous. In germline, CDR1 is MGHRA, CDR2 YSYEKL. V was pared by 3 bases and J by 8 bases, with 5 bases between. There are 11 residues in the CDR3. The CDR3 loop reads CASSHVDEQFF. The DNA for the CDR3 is TGCGCCAGCAGCCATGTCGATGAGCAGTTCTTC.

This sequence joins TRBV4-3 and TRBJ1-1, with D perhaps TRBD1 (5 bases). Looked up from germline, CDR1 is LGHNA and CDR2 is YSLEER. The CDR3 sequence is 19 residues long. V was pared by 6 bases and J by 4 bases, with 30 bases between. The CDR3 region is CASSIFSGRGSEQATEAFF. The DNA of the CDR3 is TGCGCCAGCAGTATATTTTCGGGGAGGGGCTCAGAGCAGGCCACTGAAGCTTTCTTT.

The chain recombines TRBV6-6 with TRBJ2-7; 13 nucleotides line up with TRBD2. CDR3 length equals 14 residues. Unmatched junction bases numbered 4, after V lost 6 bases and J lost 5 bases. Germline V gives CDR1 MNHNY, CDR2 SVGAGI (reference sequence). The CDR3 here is CASSPGLAGNEQYF. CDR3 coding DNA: TGTGCCAGCAGCCCGGGACTAGCGGGAAACGAGCAGTACTTC.

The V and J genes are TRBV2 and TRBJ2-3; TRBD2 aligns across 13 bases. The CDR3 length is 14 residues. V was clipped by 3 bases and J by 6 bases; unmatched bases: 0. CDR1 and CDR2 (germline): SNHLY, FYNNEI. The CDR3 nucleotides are TGTGCCAGCAGTGAGGGACTAGCGGGGGATACGCAGTATTTT. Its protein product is CASSEGLAGDTQYF.

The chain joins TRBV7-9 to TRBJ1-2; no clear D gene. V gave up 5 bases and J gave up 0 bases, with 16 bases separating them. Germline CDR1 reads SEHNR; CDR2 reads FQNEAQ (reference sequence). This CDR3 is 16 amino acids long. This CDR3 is CASSRVPNGANYGYTF. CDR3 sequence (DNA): TGTGCCAGCAGCCGCGTCCCCAACGGAGCTAACTATGGCTACACCTTC.

DNA of the CDR3: TGTGCCAGCAGCTTAGGATTTGGAGGGAGGGATACGCAGTATTTT. It encodes CASSLGFGGRDTQYF. V gene TRBV11-3 combines with J gene TRBJ2-3; D may be TRBD2 (6 bases). CDR3 length: 15 residues. With 1 base removed from V and 6 bases from J, the gap between germline ends came to 14 bases. Per germline, CDR1 SGHNT and CDR2 YENEEA.

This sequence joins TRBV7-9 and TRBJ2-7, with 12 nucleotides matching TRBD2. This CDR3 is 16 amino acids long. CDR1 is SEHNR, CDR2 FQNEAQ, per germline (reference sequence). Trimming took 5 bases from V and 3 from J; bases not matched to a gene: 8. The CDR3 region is CASSPGLAGMLYEQYF. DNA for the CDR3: TGTGCCAGCAGCCCCGGACTAGCGGGAATGCTCTACGAGCAGTACTTC.

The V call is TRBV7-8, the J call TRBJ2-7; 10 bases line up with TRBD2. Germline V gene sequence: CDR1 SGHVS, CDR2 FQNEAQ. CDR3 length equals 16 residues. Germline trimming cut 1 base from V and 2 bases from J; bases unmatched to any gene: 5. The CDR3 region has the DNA TGTGCCAGCAGCTTAGGGTCTAGCGGGAGCGCCTACGAGCAGTACTTC. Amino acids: CASSLGSSGSAYEQYF.

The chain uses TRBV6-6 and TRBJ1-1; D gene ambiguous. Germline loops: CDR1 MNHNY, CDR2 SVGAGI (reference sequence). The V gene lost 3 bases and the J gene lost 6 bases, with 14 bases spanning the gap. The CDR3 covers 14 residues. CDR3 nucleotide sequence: TGTGCCAGCAGTTATCGGGGAAAAAATGCTGAAGCTTTCTTT. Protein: CASSYRGKNAEAFF.

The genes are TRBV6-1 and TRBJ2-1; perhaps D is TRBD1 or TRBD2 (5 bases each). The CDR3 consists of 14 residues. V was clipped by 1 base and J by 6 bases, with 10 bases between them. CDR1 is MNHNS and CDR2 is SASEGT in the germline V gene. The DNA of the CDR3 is TGTGCCAGCAGTGAAGAGTGGGGGATCAATGAGCAGTTCTTC. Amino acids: CASSEEWGINEQFF.

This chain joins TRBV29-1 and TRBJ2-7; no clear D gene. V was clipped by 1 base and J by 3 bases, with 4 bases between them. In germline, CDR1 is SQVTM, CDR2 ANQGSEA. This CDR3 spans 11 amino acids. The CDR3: CSVEGGYEQYF. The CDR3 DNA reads TGCAGCGTTGAAGGGGGCTACGAGCAGTACTTC.

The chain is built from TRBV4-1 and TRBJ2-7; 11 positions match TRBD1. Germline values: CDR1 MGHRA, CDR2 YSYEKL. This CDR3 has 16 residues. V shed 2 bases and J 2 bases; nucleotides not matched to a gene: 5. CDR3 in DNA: TGCGCCAGCAGCCAATTCCCGGGACAGGGGGCCTACGAGCAGTACTTC. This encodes CASSQFPGQGAYEQYF.

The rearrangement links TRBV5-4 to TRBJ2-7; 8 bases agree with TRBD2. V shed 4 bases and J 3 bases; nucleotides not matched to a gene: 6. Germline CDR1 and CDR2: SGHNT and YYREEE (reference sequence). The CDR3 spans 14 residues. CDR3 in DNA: TGTGCCAGCAGCGGCGGGAGGATGGGCTACGAGCAGTACTTC. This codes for CASSGGRMGYEQYF.

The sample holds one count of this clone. Written as DNA, the CDR3 is TGTGCCAGCAGCCCTTATACTGGACTAGCGGGCTACAATGAGCAGTTCTTC. Its protein is CASSPYTGLAGYNEQFF. This rearrangement joins TRBV7-3 to TRBJ2-1; 11 bases map to TRBD2. The CDR3 sequence is 17 residues long. Germline assignment: CDR1 SGHTA and CDR2 FQGTGA. With 5 bases clipped from V and 3 bases from J, the junction kept 9 bases outside the gene matches.

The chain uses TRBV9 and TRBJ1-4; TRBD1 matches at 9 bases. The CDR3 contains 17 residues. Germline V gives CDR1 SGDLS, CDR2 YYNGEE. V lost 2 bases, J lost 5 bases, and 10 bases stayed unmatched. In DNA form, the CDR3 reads TGTGCCAGCAGCGTCGGACAGGGGACGGAGTTGAATGAAAAACTGTTTTTT. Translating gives CASSVGQGTELNEKLFF.

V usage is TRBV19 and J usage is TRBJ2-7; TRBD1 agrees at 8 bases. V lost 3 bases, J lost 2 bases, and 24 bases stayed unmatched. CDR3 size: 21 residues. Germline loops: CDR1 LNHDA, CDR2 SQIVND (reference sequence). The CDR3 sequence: CASSISPQIHGTGHPPYEQYF. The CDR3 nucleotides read TGTGCCAGTAGTATTTCCCCCCAAATTCACGGGACAGGACACCCGCCCTACGAGCAGTACTTC.

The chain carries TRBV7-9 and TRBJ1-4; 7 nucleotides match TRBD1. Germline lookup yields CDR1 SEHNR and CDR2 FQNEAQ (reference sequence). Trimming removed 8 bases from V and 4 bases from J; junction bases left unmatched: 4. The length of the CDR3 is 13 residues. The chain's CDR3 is CASGTADNEKLFF. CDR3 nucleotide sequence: TGTGCCAGCGGGACAGCAGATAATGAAAAACTGTTTTTT.

The CDR3 region has the DNA TGTGCCAGCATGGCCGGGTCGTACAATGAGCAGTTCTTC. Translating gives CASMAGSYNEQFF. This chain joins TRBV6-1 and TRBJ2-1; D is unclear. CDR1 MNHNS and CDR2 SASEGT come from the germline V gene. CDR3 length: 13 amino acids. Trimming removed 7 bases at V and 4 bases at J, with 11 bases between.

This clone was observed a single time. CDR3 coding DNA: TGTGCCAGCAGCGTAGCTGGGGGCAGCTCCTACGAGCAGTACTTC. Translating gives CASSVAGGSSYEQYF. The chain couples TRBV9 to TRBJ2-7; D is perhaps TRBD1 (6 bases). V dropped 0 bases and J dropped 0 bases, with 10 bases sitting between them. Germline loops: CDR1 SGDLS, CDR2 YYNGEE. The CDR3 has 15 residues.

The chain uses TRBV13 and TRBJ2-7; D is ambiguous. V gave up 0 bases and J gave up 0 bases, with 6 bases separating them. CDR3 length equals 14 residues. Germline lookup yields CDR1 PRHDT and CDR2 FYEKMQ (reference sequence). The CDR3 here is CASSLGGSSYEQYF. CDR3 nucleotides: TGTGCCAGCAGCTTAGGTGGTAGCTCCTACGAGCAGTACTTC.

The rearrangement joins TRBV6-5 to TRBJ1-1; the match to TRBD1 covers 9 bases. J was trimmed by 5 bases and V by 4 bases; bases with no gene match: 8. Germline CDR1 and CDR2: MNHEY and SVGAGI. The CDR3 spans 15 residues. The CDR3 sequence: CASSWTGALRTEAFF. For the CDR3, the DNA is TGTGCCAGCAGTTGGACAGGGGCGTTGCGGACTGAAGCTTTCTTT.